This T cell receptor (beta chain) was found in a study of human T cells and chemical hapten exposure. Time point defined: patch test 3, about 24 weeks after DPC sensitization. The treatment denotes: therapeutic diphenylcyclopropenone sensitization with weekly scalp DPC. Total RNA was extracted from unfractionated whole blood. This clonotype was observed at least ten times. In TCRdb, the RACE reads were re-called with MiXCR into one record per CDR3 protein. Of tens of thousands of distinct CDR3 sequences listed, more than 8% are singletons. This CDR3 is 17 amino acids long. Germline V gene data show CDR1 as GTSNPN and CDR2 as SVGIG (reference sequence). Between the trimmed V and J ends, which lost 1 base and 4 bases, there was a span of 20 bases.

This material consisted of whole blood, taken in connection with sensitization to the hapten diphenylcyclopropenone (DPC). The chain carries TRBV30 and TRBJ1-3; D is undetermined. This clonotype was sampled from a man aged 50 to 59 with alopecia areata. Some clones in this sample may be carry-over from other donors' samples. CDR3 DNA: TGTGCCTGGAGTGGAAAGGGCGTCCCTCGCTTGGGAAACACCATATATTTT. This sequence encodes CAWSGKGVPRLGNTIYF.